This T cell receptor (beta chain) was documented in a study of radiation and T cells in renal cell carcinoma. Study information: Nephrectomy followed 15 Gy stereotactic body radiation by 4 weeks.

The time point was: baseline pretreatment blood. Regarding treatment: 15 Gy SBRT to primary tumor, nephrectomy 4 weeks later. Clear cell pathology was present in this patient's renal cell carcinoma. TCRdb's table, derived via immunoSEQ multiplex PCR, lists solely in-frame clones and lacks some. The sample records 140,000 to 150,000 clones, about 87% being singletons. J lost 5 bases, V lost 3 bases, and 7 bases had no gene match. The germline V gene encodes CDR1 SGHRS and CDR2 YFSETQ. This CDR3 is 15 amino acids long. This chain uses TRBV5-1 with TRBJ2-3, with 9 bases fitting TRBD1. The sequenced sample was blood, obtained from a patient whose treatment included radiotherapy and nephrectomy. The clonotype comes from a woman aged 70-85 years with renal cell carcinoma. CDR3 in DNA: TGCGCCAGCAGCTCCTACAGGGGGCTGGGAGATACGCAGTATTTT. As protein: CASSSYRGLGDTQYF.